One and the same sample provided the 28 T cell receptor beta chains below, sequenced in a study of OX40 agonist ivuxolimab in advanced cancers. Some clones are missing from TCRdb's copy, which holds only in-frame ones; the method was immunoSEQ multiplex PCR. This sample carries about 100,000 clones, roughly 90% of them seen once, and the ten largest clones take around 0.16%. Sequences were derived from CD4+ or CD8+ T cells sorted from blood, sampled in a trial of the OX40 agonist ivuxolimab. The receptors originated from an adult with an advanced solid tumor such as melanoma, head and neck, liver or kidney cancer.

Concerning this clone itself: An end of the junction differs from the germline gene, which may be a read error. The J gene is TRBJ1-2, the V gene TRBV6-5, with 7 bases lining up with TRBD1. CDR3 length: 12 amino acids. Germline values: CDR1 MNHEY, CDR2 SVGAGI. This CDR3 reads CASRAGTAFFFF. CDR3 DNA: TGTGCCAGCAGAGCCGGGACAGCCTTCTTCTTCTTC.

The V and J genes are TRBV7-9 and TRBJ1-1, with D tentatively TRBD1 (5 bases). The CDR3 consists of 15 residues. Germline CDR1 and CDR2: SEHNR and FQNEAQ (reference sequence). V lost 6 bases, J lost 0 bases, and 14 bases lay in between. DNA for the CDR3: TGTGCCAGCAGACCCCGGGACCGCCTGAACACTGAAGCTTTCTTT. Protein product: CASRPRDRLNTEAFF.

The chain employs TRBV6-1 and TRBJ1-2; no reliable D call. There are 13 residues in the CDR3. Trimming left V 3 bases short and J 3 bases short, with 8 bases between. Per germline, CDR1 MNHNS and CDR2 SASEGT. As DNA, the CDR3 is TGTGCCAGCAGTGAGTTGGGGTACTATGGCTACACCTTC. The encoded protein is CASSELGYYGYTF.

The chain carries TRBV7-9 and TRBJ1-1; tentatively, D is TRBD1 (6 bases). V was trimmed by 1 base and J by 4 bases, leaving 16 bases between them. Looked up from germline, CDR1 is SEHNR and CDR2 is FQNEAQ (reference sequence). The CDR3 extends over 16 amino acids. CDR3 sequence: CASSLEGGRGGTEAFF. DNA for the CDR3: TGTGCCAGCAGCTTAGAGGGGGGCAGGGGCGGCACTGAAGCTTTCTTT.

The V and J genes are TRBV6-5 and TRBJ2-7, with D uncertain. Trimming pared 10 bases from V and 5 bases from J, leaving 18 bases between. The CDR3 totals 13 residues. The V gene's germline CDR1 is MNHEY and CDR2 SVGAGI. The CDR3 DNA sequence: TGTGCCACTCTTCGCTCCCGGACGGACGAGCAGTACTTC. Protein product: CATLRSRTDEQYF.

This rearrangement joins TRBV5-1 to TRBJ2-1, with 7 bases matching TRBD2. The V and J ends lost 1 base and 3 bases, in that order; junction bases with no gene match: 4. The CDR3 loop spans 15 amino acids. Germline lookup yields CDR1 SGHRS and CDR2 YFSETQ. The CDR3 coding sequence is TGCGCCAGCAGCTTGCCCGGACTAGACTACAATGAGCAGTTCTTC. It codes for CASSLPGLDYNEQFF. Full variable domain (remainder filled in from reference TRBV5-1 and TRBJ2-1): KAGVTQTPRYLIKTRGQQVTLSCSPISGHRSVSWYQQTPGQGLQFLFEYFSETQRNKGNFPGRFSGRQFSNSRSEMNVSTLELGDSALYLCASSLPGLDYNEQFFGPGTRLTVL.

The chain uses TRBV2 and TRBJ2-3, with unresolved D. The CDR3 runs 12 residues. Germline V gene data show CDR1 as SNHLY and CDR2 as FYNNEI. V lost 4 bases, J lost 4 bases, and 6 bases lay in between. CDR3 nucleotide sequence: TGTGCCAGCAGTGTGGAGTCAGATACGCAGTATTTT. This sequence encodes CASSVESDTQYF. The full variable domain, completed using reference TRBV2 and TRBJ2-3, is EPEVTQTPSHQVTQMGQEVILRCVPISNHLYFYWYRQILGQKVEFLVSFYNNEISEKSEIFDDQFSVERPDGSNFTLKIRSTKLEDSAMYFCASSVESDTQYFGPGTRLTVL.

The chain is built from TRBV5-1 and TRBJ2-7, with 10 bases aligning to TRBD1. Germline CDR1 is SGHRS and CDR2 is YFSETQ. The V gene end was trimmed by 2 bases and the J gene end by 6 bases; junction bases not matched to a gene: 14. The CDR3 is 17 amino acids. DNA for the CDR3: TGCGCCAGCAGCTTTACCGCCCGGGGACAGGGGTTGAGCGAGCAGTACTTC. This codes for CASSFTARGQGLSEQYF.

This clone was counted a few times. The J gene is TRBJ1-5, the V gene TRBV19, with D tentatively TRBD1 (6 bases). The CDR3 consists of 15 residues. V was shortened by 3 bases and J by 3 bases, with 12 bases between the two germline ends. Germline V gene sequence: CDR1 LNHDA, CDR2 SQIVND (reference sequence). CDR3 nucleotides: TGTGCCAGTAGTATCACAGGGTGGTCCAATCAGCCCCAGCATTTT. Translated, it gives CASSITGWSNQPQHF.

The sample holds one count of this clone. V gene TRBV10-3 combines with J gene TRBJ1-5; a weak D match, TRBD1 (6 bases). The CDR3 sequence is 15 residues long. The germline CDR1 and CDR2 sequences are ENHRY and SYGVKD. V lost 0 bases and J 4 bases, leaving 10 bases between the germline ends. The CDR3 sequence is CAISESRTANQPQHF. CDR3 DNA sequence: TGTGCCATCAGTGAGTCGAGGACAGCGAATCAGCCCCAGCATTTT.

The genes are TRBV7-8 and TRBJ2-5; a possible D gene is TRBD1 (6 bases). Trimming removed 2 bases at V and 3 bases at J, with 16 bases between. Germline-derived CDR1 and CDR2 are SGHVS and FQNEAQ. The CDR3 is 16 residues long. This CDR3 is CASSLLTGQSEETQYF. CDR3 in DNA: TGTGCCAGCAGCTTACTAACTGGACAGAGCGAAGAGACCCAGTACTTC. Based on the CDR3 plus reference TRBV7-8 and TRBJ2-5, the full variable domain is GAGVSQSPRYKVAKRGQDVALRCDPISGHVSLFWYQQALGQGPEFLTYFQNEAQLDKSGLPSDRFFAERPEGSVSTLKIQRTQQEDSAVYLCASSLLTGQSEETQYFGPGTRLLVL.

This clone was seen a single time. The genes are TRBV7-3 and TRBJ2-7; no clear D gene. Germline CDR1 reads SGHTA; CDR2 reads FQGTGA. The CDR3 covers 10 residues. This CDR3 reads CSEISYEQYF. CDR3 nucleotide sequence: TGTTCAGAGATCTCCTACGAGCAGTACTTC.

This rearrangement joins TRBV15 to TRBJ1-5, with D uncertain. The length of the CDR3 is 14 residues. The germline gives CDR1 LNHNV, CDR2 YYDKDF (reference sequence). The germline V and J ends were trimmed by 5 bases and 2 bases, with 10 bases remaining between them. Written as DNA, the CDR3 is TGTGCCACCAGCCAGGAGCCCCGCAATCAGCCCCAGCATTTT. Translating it yields CATSQEPRNQPQHF.

In DNA, the CDR3 is TGTGCCTGGAGCAAACGGGTTAATGAAAAACTGTTTTTT. Its translation: CAWSKRVNEKLFF. The J gene is TRBJ1-4, the V gene TRBV30; D is undetermined. Per germline, CDR1 GTSNPN and CDR2 SVGIG (reference sequence). The V and J ends lost 3 bases and 4 bases respectively, with 9 bases between them. This CDR3 comprises 13 residues.

The CDR3 DNA is TGCGCCAGCAGCTTGATTACGGCGGATAGGGACTACACCTTC. Its protein is CASSLITADRDYTF. The chain is built from TRBV5-1 and TRBJ1-2; no clear D gene. Per germline, CDR1 SGHRS and CDR2 YFSETQ. The V gene lost 1 base and the J gene lost 10 bases, with 17 bases spanning the gap. This CDR3 has 14 amino acids.

V usage is TRBV9 and J usage is TRBJ2-1; 10 bases fit TRBD1. This CDR3 is 16 amino acids long. V shed 4 bases and J 3 bases; nucleotides not matched to a gene: 7. Per the germline V gene, CDR1 is SGDLS and CDR2 is YYNGEE. CDR3 protein: CASSSGQGHGYNEQFF. In DNA form, the CDR3 reads TGTGCCAGCAGCTCGGGACAGGGGCACGGCTACAATGAGCAGTTCTTC.

The CDR3 sequence: CASRSIRTDTQYF. In nucleotides, the CDR3 is TGTGCCAGTAGGAGTATCCGCACAGATACGCAGTATTTT. This chain joins TRBV19 and TRBJ2-3; unclear D gene. CDR3 size: 13 residues. Trimming removed 6 bases at V and 1 base at J, with 8 bases between. CDR1 LNHDA and CDR2 SQIVND come from the germline V gene (reference sequence).

This sequence joins TRBV6-5 and TRBJ2-7; possibly TRBD1 for D (6 bases). The CDR3 extends over 15 amino acids. Germline V gives CDR1 MNHEY, CDR2 SVGAGI. V gave up 2 bases and J gave up 2 bases, with 13 bases separating them. CDR3 residues: CASSYQSRGTYEQYF. CDR3 nucleotides: TGTGCCAGCAGTTACCAAAGCAGGGGCACCTACGAGCAGTACTTC.

The V gene is TRBV29-1, the J gene TRBJ1-1; D gene unclear. Between the trimmed V and J ends, which lost 3 bases and 2 bases, there was a span of 4 bases. The CDR3 loop spans 11 amino acids. Germline assignment: CDR1 SQVTM and CDR2 ANQGSEA. The CDR3 region has the DNA TGCAGCGTTGAGATTAACACTGAAGCTTTCTTT. Translated: CSVEINTEAFF.

This chain joins TRBV19 and TRBJ1-2; D unclear. V was clipped by 6 bases and J by 7 bases, with 18 bases between them. Looked up from germline, CDR1 is LNHDA and CDR2 is SQIVND (reference sequence). CDR3 size: 14 residues. CDR3 protein: CASRDETRSGGYTF. The CDR3 coding sequence is TGTGCCAGTAGAGACGAGACGAGGAGCGGTGGCTACACCTTC. Filled out from reference TRBV19 and TRBJ1-2, the complete variable domain reads DGGITQSPKYLFRKEGQNVTLSCEQNLNHDAMYWYRQDPGQGLRLIYYSQIVNDFQKGDIAEGYSVSREKKESFPLTVTSAQKNPTAFYLCASRDETRSGGYTFGSGTRLTVV.

The chain couples TRBV4-1 to TRBJ1-6, with D unresolved. V lost 6 bases, J lost 9 bases, and 15 bases lay in between. The CDR3 loop spans 14 amino acids. CDR1 is MGHRA, CDR2 YSYEKL, per germline. CDR3 region: CASRPEGLVSPLHF. In nucleotides, the CDR3 is TGCGCCAGCAGGCCGGAGGGTCTAGTTTCACCCCTCCACTTT.

This chain connects TRBV6-4 to TRBJ2-1; TRBD2 matches at 10 bases. This CDR3 has 16 residues. V shed 4 bases, J shed 7 bases, and the junction held 10 bases outside the gene matches. The germline gives CDR1 MRHNA, CDR2 SNTAGT. The CDR3 region is CASSAETSGFANEQFF. Written as DNA, the CDR3 is TGTGCCAGCAGTGCAGAGACTAGCGGGTTTGCTAATGAGCAGTTCTTC.

This clone was seen only a few times. The rearrangement links TRBV9 to TRBJ1-1, with TRBD1 matching over 8 bases. V shed 5 bases, J shed 1 base, and the junction held 10 bases outside the gene matches. The CDR3 runs 16 residues. Germline V lookup: CDR1 SGDLS, CDR2 YYNGEE. The CDR3 spells CASSKQGASRNTEAFF. CDR3 sequence (DNA): TGTGCCAGCAGTAAGCAGGGGGCGTCGCGGAACACTGAAGCTTTCTTT.

The chain employs TRBV30 and TRBJ2-7; D uncertain. The germline V gene encodes CDR1 GTSNPN and CDR2 SVGIG (reference sequence). The CDR3 consists of 12 residues. V was clipped by 4 bases and J by 1 base, with 8 bases between them. CDR3 nucleotide sequence: TGTGCCTGGAACCGTCAATCCTACGAGCAGTACTTC. Translation gives CAWNRQSYEQYF. Variable domain in full (rest from reference TRBV30 and TRBJ2-7): SQTIHQWPATLVQPVGSPLSLECTVEGTSNPNLYWYRQAAGRGLQLLFYSVGIGQISSEVPQNLSASRPQDRQFILSSKKLLLSDSGFYLCAWNRQSYEQYFGPGTRLTVT.

V usage is TRBV13 and J usage is TRBJ2-3; D may be TRBD2 (5 bases). V gave up 6 bases and J gave up 9 bases, with 19 bases separating them. This CDR3 comprises 14 residues. The germline V gene has CDR1 PRHDT and CDR2 FYEKMQ (reference sequence). Here the CDR3 DNA reads TGTGCCAGCAGATCAGCCCACGCGGGCGGGACGCAGTATTTT. This encodes CASRSAHAGGTQYF. Full variable domain (outside the CDR3, taken from reference TRBV13 and TRBJ2-3): AAGVIQSPRHLIKEKRETATLKCYPIPRHDTVYWYQQGPGQDPQFLISFYEKMQSDKGSIPDRFSAQQFSDYHSELNMSSLELGDSALYFCASRSAHAGGTQYFGPGTRLTVL.

This clone was recorded once. This chain connects TRBV6-7 to TRBJ2-2; perhaps TRBD2 as D (6 bases). TRBV6-7 is given ORF status, its function remaining uncertain. V dropped 0 bases and J dropped 0 bases, with 11 bases sitting between them. This CDR3 is built from 17 residues. The CDR3 protein is CASSYSTGLPNTGELFF. DNA for the CDR3: TGTGCCAGCAGTTACTCCACGGGACTCCCGAACACCGGGGAGCTGTTTTTT.

V and J are TRBV28 and TRBJ2-5; D gene ambiguous. Trimming shortened V by 3 bases and J by 1 base, and 6 bases separated the two germline ends. CDR1 is MDHEN and CDR2 is SYDVKM in the germline V gene. The CDR3 is made up of 13 amino acids. CDR3 in DNA: TGTGCCAGCAGTTTCGGTCGCCAAGAGACCCAGTACTTC. Amino acid sequence: CASSFGRQETQYF.

This sequence joins TRBV11-2 and TRBJ2-7; TRBD1 might be the D (6 bases). Trimming cost V 0 bases and J 2 bases, with 8 bases left between them. The V gene's germline CDR1 is SGHAT and CDR2 FQNNGV. CDR3 size: 14 residues. Here the CDR3 reads CASSLEYRAYEQYF. The CDR3 bases are TGTGCCAGCAGCTTAGAATACAGGGCCTACGAGCAGTACTTC. The complete variable domain, with remaining parts taken from reference TRBV11-2 and TRBJ2-7, reads EAGVAQSPRYKIIEKRQSVAFWCNPISGHATLYWYQQILGQGPKLLIQFQNNGVVDDSQLPKDRFSAERLKGVDSTLKIQPAKLEDSAVYLCASSLEYRAYEQYFGPGTRLTVT.